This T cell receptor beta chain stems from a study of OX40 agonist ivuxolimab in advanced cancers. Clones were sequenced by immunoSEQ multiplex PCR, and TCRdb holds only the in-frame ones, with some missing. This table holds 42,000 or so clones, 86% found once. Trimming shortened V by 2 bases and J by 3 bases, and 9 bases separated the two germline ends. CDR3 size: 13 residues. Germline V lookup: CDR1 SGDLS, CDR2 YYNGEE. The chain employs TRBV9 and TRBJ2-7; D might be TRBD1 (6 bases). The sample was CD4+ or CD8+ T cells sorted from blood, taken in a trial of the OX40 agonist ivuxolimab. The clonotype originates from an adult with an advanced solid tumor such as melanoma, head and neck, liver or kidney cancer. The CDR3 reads CASSVGTHYEQYF. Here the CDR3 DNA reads TGTGCCAGCAGCGTCGGGACACACTACGAGCAGTACTTC.